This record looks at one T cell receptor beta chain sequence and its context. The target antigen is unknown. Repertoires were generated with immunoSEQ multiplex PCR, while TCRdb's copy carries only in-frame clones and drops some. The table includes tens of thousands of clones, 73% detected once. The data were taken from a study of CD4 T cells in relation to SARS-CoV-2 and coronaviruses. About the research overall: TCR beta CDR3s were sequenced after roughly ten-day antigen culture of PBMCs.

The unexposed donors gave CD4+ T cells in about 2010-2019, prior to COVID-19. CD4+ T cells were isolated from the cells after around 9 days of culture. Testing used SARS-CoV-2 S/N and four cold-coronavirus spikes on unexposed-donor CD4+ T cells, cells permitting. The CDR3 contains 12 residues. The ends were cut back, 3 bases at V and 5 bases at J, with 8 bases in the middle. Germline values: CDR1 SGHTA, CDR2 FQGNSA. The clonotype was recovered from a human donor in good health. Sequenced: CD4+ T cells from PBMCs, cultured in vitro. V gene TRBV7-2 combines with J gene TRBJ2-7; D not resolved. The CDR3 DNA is TGTGCCAGCAGCTTCACTACCAACGAGCAGTACTTC. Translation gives CASSFTTNEQYF.